These T cell receptor beta chains were read from a single sample in a study of cytomegalovirus exposure and HLA in healthy donors. TCRdb's copy holds only in-frame clones and misses some; the assay was immunoSEQ multiplex PCR. This table holds roughly 120,000 clones, less than 85% found once. Source material: PBMCs. The origin of the receptors is a man under 40 in good health and CMV-seropositive. CDR3s include the opening cysteine and the closing phenylalanine or tryptophan. D genes are given only for firm matches. The size of a clone is reported for some rows only, either as once, few or many, or as a class for expanded clones.

NA | TRBJ2-1 | NA | TRBV5-8 | CASRAGSSSYNEQFF | TGTGCCAGCAGGGCAGGGTCGAGCTCCTACAATGAGCAGTTCTTC
NA | TRBJ2-5 | TRBD2 | TRBV11-2 | CASSLAVYGLAVPETQYF | TGTGCCAGCAGCTTAGCGGTGTACGGACTAGCGGTTCCAGAGACCCAGTACTTC
NA | TRBJ1-2 | TRBD1 | TRBV18 | CASSPGDSHYGYTF | TGTGCCAGCTCACCAGGGGACAGCCACTATGGCTACACCTTC
NA | TRBJ1-6 | NA | TRBV30 | CAWDNSYNSPLHF | TGTGCCTGGGACAACTCCTATAATTCACCCCTCCACTTT
few | TRBJ2-3 | NA | TRBV9 | CASSVDEGDTDTQYF | TGTGCCAGCAGCGTAGATGAGGGGGACACAGATACGCAGTATTTT
NA | TRBJ1-1 | TRBD1 | TRBV4-3 | CASSQEWDRVYGAFF | TGCGCCAGCAGCCAAGAGTGGGACAGGGTCTATGGGGCTTTCTTT
NA | TRBJ2-3 | NA | TRBV18 | CASSPPGDLGKYF | TGTGCCAGCTCACCTCCAGGGGATCTGGGGAAATATTTT
few | TRBJ1-4 | NA | TRBV7-2 | CASSLWTVATNEKLFF | TGTGCCAGCAGCTTATGGACAGTTGCAACTAATGAAAAACTGTTTTTT
few | TRBJ1-1 | NA | TRBV4-1 | CASSPTSNRDTEAFF | TGCGCCAGCAGCCCGACCTCTAACAGGGACACTGAAGCTTTCTTT
NA | TRBJ1-6 | NA | TRBV7-3 | CASSLGGKGSPLHF | TGTGCCAGCAGCTTGGGGGGGAAGGGCTCACCCCTCCACTTT
NA | TRBJ1-1 | NA | TRBV27 | CASSWALSLNTEAFF | TGTGCCAGCAGTTGGGCGTTGTCCTTGAACACTGAAGCTTTCTTT
NA | TRBJ1-2 | NA | TRBV28 | CASSRAGHYGYTF | TGTGCCAGCAGTAGAGCAGGGCACTATGGCTACACCTTC
NA | TRBJ1-6 | NA | TRBV5-1 | CASSLDGAPYNSPLHF | TGCGCCAGCAGCTTGGATGGGGCACCCTATAATTCACCCCTCCACTTT
NA | TRBJ2-3 | TRBD1 | TRBV6-6 | CASRGQGVGDTQYF | TGTGCCAGCAGGGGACAGGGAGTAGGAGATACGCAGTATTTT
NA | TRBJ1-4 | TRBD1 | TRBV7-2 | CASSLGTGGGKLFF | TGTGCCAGCAGCTTAGGGACAGGGGGCGGAAAACTGTTTTTT
NA | TRBJ2-5 | NA | TRBV4-1 | CASSQDVGEMETQYF | TGCGCCAGCAGCCAAGATGTTGGGGAGATGGAGACCCAGTACTTC